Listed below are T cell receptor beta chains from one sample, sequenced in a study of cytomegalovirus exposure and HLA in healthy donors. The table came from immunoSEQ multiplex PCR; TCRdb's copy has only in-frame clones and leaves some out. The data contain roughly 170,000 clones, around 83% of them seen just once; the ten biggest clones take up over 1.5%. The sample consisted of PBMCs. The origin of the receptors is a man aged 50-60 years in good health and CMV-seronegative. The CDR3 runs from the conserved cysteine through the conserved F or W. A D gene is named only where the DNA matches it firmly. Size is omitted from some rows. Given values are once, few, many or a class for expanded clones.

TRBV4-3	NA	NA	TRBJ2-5	CASSQNPGAGAETQYF	TGCGCCAGCAGCCAGAACCCTGGCGCAGGGGCAGAGACCCAGTACTTC
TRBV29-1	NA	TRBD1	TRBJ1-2	CRSDRVRNGYTF	TGCAGATCAGACAGGGTGAGAAATGGCTACACCTTC
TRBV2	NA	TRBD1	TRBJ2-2	CASRRQGANTGELFF	TGTGCCAGCAGACGGCAGGGGGCGAACACCGGGGAGCTGTTTTTT
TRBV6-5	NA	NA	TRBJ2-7	CASSSTGHRYEQYF	TGTGCCAGCAGTTCAACTGGACATCGTTACGAGCAGTACTTC
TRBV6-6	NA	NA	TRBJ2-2	CASNSPTRESERKLFF	TGTGCCTCCAATAGCCCGACTCGAGAGAGTGAGAGGAAGCTGTTTTTT
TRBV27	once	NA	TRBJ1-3	CASSLSRTGNTIYF	TGTGCCAGCAGTTTATCCAGGACTGGAAACACCATATATTTT
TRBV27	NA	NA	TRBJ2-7	CASSLLGRDRNGYYEQYF	TGTGCCAGCAGTTTATTGGGGCGCGACAGAAATGGATATTACGAGCAGTACTTC
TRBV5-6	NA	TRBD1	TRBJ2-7	CASSKGQESYEQYF	TGTGCCAGCAGCAAGGGACAGGAATCCTACGAGCAGTACTTC
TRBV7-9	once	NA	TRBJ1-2	CASRLSARVEPYGYTF	TGTGCCAGCAGGCTATCAGCCAGGGTCGAGCCCTATGGCTACACCTTC
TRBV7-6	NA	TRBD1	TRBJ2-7	CASSVRQGAYEQYF	TGTGCCAGCAGCGTCCGACAGGGGGCCTACGAGCAGTACTTC
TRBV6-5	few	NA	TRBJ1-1	CASSYEGNTEAFF	TGTGCCAGCAGTTACGAGGGGAACACTGAAGCTTTCTTT
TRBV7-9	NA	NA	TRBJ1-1	CASSRSGGRPNTEAFF	TGTGCCAGCAGCCGAAGCGGGGGGCGACCGAACACTGAAGCTTTCTTT
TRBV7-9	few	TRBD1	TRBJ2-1	CASSRQGQAYNEQFF	TGTGCCAGCAGCAGACAGGGTCAGGCCTACAATGAGCAGTTCTTC
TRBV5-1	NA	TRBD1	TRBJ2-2	CASTTGQGAPGTGELFF	TGCGCCAGCACAACGGGACAGGGGGCGCCGGGCACCGGGGAGCTGTTTTTT
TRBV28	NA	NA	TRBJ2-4	CASSLLIRTDPLAKNIQYF	TGTGCCAGCAGTTTATTGATCCGGACAGATCCCTTAGCCAAAAACATTCAGTACTTC
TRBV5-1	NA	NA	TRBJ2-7	CASSPSDSSYEQYF	TGCGCCAGCAGCCCTTCCGACAGCTCCTACGAGCAGTACTTC
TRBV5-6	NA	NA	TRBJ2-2	CASSPVGHAGELFF	TGTGCCAGCAGCCCCGTGGGCCATGCCGGGGAGCTGTTTTTT
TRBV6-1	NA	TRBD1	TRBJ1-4	CASRLTGAGEKLFF	TGTGCCAGCAGATTAACAGGGGCGGGTGAAAAACTGTTTTTT
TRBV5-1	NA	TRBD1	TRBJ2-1	CASSSLPTGDSYNEQFF	TGCGCCAGCAGCTCCCTCCCGACAGGGGACTCCTACAATGAGCAGTTCTTC
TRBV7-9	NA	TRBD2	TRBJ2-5	CASSPGRTSGGQETQYF	TGTGCCAGCAGCCCGGGGAGGACTAGCGGGGGCCAAGAGACCCAGTACTTC
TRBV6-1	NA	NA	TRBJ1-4	CASISRGSEKLFF	TGTGCCAGCATAAGTAGAGGGAGCGAAAAACTGTTTTTT
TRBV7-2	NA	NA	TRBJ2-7	CASSLDPERPWYF	TGTGCCAGCAGCTTAGATCCGGAGCGGCCCTGGTACTTC
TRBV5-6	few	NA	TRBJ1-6	CASSLETANNSPLHF	TGTGCCAGCAGCTTGGAGACAGCCAATAATTCACCCCTCCACTTT
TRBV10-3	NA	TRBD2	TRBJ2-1	CAISEGLAGGEQFF	TGTGCCATCAGTGAGGGGCTAGCGGGTGGCGAGCAGTTCTTC
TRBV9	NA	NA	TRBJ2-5	CASSPVGGQETQYF	TGTGCCAGCAGCCCAGTGGGGGGACAAGAGACCCAGTACTTC
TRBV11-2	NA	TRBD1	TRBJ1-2	CASSLGTGGSHGYTF	TGTGCCAGCAGCTTAGGGACAGGGGGTTCCCATGGCTACACCTTC
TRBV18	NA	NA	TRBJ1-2	CASSPTDSRSYTF	TGTGCCAGCTCACCCACGGACAGTAGGAGCTACACCTTC
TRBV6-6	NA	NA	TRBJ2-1	CASSSQGRVTNEQFF	TGTGCCAGCAGTTCTCAGGGTCGGGTTACAAATGAGCAGTTCTTC
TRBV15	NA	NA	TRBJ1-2	CATSKRIGDYGYTF	TGTGCCACCAGCAAGAGGATCGGGGACTATGGCTACACCTTC
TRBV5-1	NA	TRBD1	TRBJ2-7	CASSLGAGGDYEQYF	TGCGCCAGCAGCTTGGGGGCAGGGGGTGACTACGAGCAGTACTTC
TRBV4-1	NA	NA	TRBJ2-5	CASSQVRGAETQYF	TGCGCCAGCAGCCAAGTGCGGGGAGCGGAGACCCAGTACTTC
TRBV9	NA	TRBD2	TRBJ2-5	CASSVGTSGVQETQYF	TGTGCCAGCAGCGTAGGCACTAGCGGGGTTCAAGAGACCCAGTACTTC
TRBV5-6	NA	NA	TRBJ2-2	CASSWVAGTGELFF	TGTGCCAGCAGCTGGGTGGCAGGGACCGGGGAGCTGTTTTTT
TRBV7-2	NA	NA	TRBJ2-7	CASSLGGVTARKYF	TGTGCCAGCAGCTTAGGTGGTGTAACCGCGCGGAAGTACTTC
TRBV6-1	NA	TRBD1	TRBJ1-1	CASSGGQRIMNTEAFF	TGTGCCAGCAGTGGGGGACAGCGAATAATGAACACTGAAGCTTTCTTT
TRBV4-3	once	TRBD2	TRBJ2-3	CASSPLGGTRSDTQYF	TGCGCCAGCAGCCCCCTGGGGGGGACTAGGTCAGATACGCAGTATTTT
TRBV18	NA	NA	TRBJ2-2	CASSALASGTGELFF	TGTGCCAGCTCAGCGCTAGCGTCAGGCACCGGGGAGCTGTTTTTT
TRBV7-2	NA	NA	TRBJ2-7	CASSLERWRDPYEQYF	TGTGCCAGCAGCTTAGAGCGTTGGCGGGACCCCTACGAGCAGTACTTC
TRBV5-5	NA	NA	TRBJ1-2	CASSQSGTSYGYTF	TGTGCCAGCAGCCAATCCGGGACAAGCTATGGCTACACCTTC
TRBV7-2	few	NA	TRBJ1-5	CASSIRGGNQPQHF	TGTGCCAGCAGCATCAGGGGCGGCAATCAGCCCCAGCATTTT
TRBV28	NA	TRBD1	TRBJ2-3	CASISGTGGTDTQYF	TGTGCCAGCATCTCCGGGACAGGGGGGACAGATACGCAGTATTTT
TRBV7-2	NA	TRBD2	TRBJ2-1	CASSWAGLAGGWSYNEQFF	TGTGCCAGCAGCTGGGCGGGACTAGCGGGAGGGTGGTCCTACAATGAGCAGTTCTTC
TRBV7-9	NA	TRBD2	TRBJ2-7	CASSLPIRRGAAYEQYF	TGTGCCAGCAGCCTACCCATCCGGCGGGGGGCGGCCTACGAGCAGTACTTC
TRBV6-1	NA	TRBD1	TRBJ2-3	CASTGTGGGRDTQYF	TGTGCCAGCACCGGGACAGGGGGCGGTCGTGATACGCAGTATTTT
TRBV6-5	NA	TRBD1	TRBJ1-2	CASSATGGRSYGYTF	TGTGCCAGCAGTGCCACAGGGGGCCGATCCTATGGCTACACCTTC
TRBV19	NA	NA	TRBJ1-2	CASSISSTANYGYTF	TGTGCCAGTAGTATCTCATCGACAGCTAACTATGGCTACACCTTC
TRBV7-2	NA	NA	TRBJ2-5	CASSLTAVHETQYF	TGTGCCAGCAGCTTAACGGCGGTTCACGAGACCCAGTACTTC
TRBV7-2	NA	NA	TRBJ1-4	CASSLARGVGEKLFF	TGTGCCAGCAGCTTAGCGCGGGGGGTTGGGGAAAAACTGTTTTTT
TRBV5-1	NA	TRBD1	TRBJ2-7	CASSLGQGNYEQYF	TGCGCCAGCAGCTTGGGACAGGGGAACTACGAGCAGTACTTC